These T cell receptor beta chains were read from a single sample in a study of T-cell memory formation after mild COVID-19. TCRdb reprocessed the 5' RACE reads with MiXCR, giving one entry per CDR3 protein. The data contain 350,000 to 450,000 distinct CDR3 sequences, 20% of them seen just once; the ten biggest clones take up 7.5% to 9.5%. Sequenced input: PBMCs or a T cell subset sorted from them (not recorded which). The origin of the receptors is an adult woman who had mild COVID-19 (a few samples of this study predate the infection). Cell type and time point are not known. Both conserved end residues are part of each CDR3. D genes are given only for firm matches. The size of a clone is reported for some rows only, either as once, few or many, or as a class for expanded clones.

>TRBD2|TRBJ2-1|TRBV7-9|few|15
CASSAWREGYNEQFF
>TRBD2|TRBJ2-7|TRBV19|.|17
CASSIVGLAGDAAEQYF
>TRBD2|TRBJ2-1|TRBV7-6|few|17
CASSSRLAGGEYNEQFF
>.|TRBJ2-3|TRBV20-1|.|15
CSAREGSIHGDTQYF
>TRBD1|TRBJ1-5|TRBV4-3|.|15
CASSPTRQGTQPQHF
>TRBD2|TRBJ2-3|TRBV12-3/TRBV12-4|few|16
CASPPESASGGDTQYF
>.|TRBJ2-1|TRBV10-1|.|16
CASSVPLEDLSNEQFF
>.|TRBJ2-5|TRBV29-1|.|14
CSVPNQEGRITQYF
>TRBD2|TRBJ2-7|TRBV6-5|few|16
CASSRSAWGGSYEQYF
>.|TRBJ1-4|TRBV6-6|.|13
CASTDSTNEKLFF
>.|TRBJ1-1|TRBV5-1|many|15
CASSLSGTGVTEAFF
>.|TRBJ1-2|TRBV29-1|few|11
CSGTQGGGYTF
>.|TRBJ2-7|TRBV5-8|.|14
CASSLEVISYEQYF
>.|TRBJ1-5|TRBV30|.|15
CAWSVLGGGNQPQHF
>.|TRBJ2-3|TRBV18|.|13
CASSPYMADTQYF
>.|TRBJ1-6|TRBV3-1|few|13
CASSQDQNSPLHF
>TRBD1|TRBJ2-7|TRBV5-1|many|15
CASSSTGTGSYEQYF
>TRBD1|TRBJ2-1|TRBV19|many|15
CASSPTGGSYNEQFF
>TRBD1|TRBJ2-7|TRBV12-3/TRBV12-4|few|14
CASSLGQGEGEQYF
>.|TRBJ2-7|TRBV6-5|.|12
CASSKRGGEQYF
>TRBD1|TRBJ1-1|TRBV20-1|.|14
CSAGRGQGGTEAFF
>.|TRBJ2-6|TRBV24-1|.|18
CATSDAGRGGSGANVLTF
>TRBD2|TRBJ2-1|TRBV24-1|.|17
CATSDATSRGGYNEQFF
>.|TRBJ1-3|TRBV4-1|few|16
CASSHWGPGVGNTIYF
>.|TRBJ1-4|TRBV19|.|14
CASTGHLTNEKLFF
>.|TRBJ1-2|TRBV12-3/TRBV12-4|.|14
CASSGYESPYGYTF
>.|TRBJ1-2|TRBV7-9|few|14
CASSLAPEDYGYTF